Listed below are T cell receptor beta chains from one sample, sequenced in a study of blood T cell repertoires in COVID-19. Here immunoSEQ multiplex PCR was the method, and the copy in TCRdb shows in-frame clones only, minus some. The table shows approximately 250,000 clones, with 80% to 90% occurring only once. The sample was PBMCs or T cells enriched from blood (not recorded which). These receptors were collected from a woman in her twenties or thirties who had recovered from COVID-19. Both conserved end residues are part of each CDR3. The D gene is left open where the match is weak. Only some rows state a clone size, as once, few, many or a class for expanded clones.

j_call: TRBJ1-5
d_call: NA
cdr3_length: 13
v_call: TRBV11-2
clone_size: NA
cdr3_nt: TGTGCCAGCAGCTCAGGAGGGGAGCAGCCCCAGCATTTT
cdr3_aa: CASSSGGEQPQHF

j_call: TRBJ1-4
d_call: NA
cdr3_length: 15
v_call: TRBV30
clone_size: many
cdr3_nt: TGTGCCTGGAGTGCCCTAAGGGGGGGCGCAGAAAAACTGTTTTTT
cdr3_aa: CAWSALRGGAEKLFF

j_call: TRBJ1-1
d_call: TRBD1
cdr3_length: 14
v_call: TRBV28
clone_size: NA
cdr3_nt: TGTGCCAGCAGGGGACAGGGGGTAAACACTGAAGCTTTCTTT
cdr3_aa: CASRGQGVNTEAFF

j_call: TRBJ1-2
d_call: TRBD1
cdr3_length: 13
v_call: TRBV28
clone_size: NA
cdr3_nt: TGTGCCAGCCGGGACAGGGCGATCTATGGCTACACCTTC
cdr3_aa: CASRDRAIYGYTF

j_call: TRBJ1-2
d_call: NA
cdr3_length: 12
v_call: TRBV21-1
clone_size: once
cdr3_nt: TGTGCCAGCATTCGACAAAACTATGGCTACACCTTC
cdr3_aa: CASIRQNYGYTF

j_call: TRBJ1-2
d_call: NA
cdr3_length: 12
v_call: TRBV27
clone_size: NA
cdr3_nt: TGTGCCAGCAGTTTAGCAGGATACGGCTACACCTTC
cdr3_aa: CASSLAGYGYTF

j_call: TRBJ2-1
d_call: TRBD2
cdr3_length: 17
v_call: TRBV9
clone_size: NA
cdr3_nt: TGTGCCAGCAGCGTAGCCGGACTAGCGGGAGGGGGAAATGAGCAGTTCTTC
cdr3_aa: CASSVAGLAGGGNEQFF

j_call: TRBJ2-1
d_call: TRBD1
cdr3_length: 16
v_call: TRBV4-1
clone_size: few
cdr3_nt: TGCGCCAGCAGCCAAATATCCGGGACAGTGTACAATGAGCAGTTCTTC
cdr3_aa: CASSQISGTVYNEQFF

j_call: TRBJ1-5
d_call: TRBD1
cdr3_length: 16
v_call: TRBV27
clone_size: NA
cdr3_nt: TGTGCCAGCAGTTTATCGGGACAGGATAGCAATCAGCCCCAGCATTTT
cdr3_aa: CASSLSGQDSNQPQHF

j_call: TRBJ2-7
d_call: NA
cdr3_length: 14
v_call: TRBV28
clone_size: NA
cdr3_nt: TGTGCCAGCAGGATTCAAGGGAGGCCCTACGAGCAGTACTTC
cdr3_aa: CASRIQGRPYEQYF

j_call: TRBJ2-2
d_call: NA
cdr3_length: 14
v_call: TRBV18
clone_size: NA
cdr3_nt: TGTGCCAGCTCTGGGAGGACGAACACCGGGGAGCTGTTTTTT
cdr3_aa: CASSGRTNTGELFF

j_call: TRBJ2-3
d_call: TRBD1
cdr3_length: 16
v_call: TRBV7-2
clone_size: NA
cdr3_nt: TGTGCCAGCAGCTTAACCTCGGGACAGATCACAGATACGCAGTATTTT
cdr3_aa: CASSLTSGQITDTQYF

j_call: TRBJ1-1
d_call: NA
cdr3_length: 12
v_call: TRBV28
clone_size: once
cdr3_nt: TGTGCCAGCAGTTTTTCAGTCGCACAAGCTTTCTTT
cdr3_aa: CASSFSVAQAFF

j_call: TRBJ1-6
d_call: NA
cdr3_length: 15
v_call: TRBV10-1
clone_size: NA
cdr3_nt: TGCGCCATCAGGACTGAGAGCTCCTATAATTCACCCCTCCACTTT
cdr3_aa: CAIRTESSYNSPLHF

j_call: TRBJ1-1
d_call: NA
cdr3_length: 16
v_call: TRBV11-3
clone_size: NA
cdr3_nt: TGTGCCAGCAGCCCCTCTTGGGGCAGGGATGGCACTGAAGCTTTCTTT
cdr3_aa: CASSPSWGRDGTEAFF

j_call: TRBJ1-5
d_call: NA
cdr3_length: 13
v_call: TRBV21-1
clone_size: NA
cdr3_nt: TGTGCCAGCAGCGGGGGGTATAATCAGCCCCAGCATTTT
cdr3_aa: CASSGGYNQPQHF

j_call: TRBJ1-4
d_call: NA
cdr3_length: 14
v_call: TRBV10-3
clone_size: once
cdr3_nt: TGTGCCATCAGCCGGACAGATAAGAATGAAAAACTGTTTTTT
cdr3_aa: CAISRTDKNEKLFF

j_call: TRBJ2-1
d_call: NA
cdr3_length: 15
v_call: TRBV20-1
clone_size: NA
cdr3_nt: TGCAGTGCTAGTTTTAAACCCAGCGGGTTCAATGAGCAGTTCTTC
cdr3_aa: CSASFKPSGFNEQFF

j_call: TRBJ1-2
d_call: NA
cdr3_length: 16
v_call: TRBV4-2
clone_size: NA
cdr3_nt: TGTGCCAGCAGCCGAGAACTTACAGAGTCCGTTTTTGGCTACACCTTC
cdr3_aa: CASSRELTESVFGYTF

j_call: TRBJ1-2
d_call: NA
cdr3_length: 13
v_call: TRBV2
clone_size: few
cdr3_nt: TGTGCCAGCAGTGAACATTCTAACTATGGCTACACCTTC
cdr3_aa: CASSEHSNYGYTF

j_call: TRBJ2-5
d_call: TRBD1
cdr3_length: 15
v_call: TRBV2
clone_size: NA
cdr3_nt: TGTGCCAGCAGTGTTGACAGGGACCTACAAGAGACCCAGTACTTC
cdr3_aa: CASSVDRDLQETQYF

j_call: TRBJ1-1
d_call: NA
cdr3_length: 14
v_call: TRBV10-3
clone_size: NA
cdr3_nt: TGTGCCATCAGTGTGGGACTTGGGGACACTGAAGCTTTCTTT
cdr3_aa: CAISVGLGDTEAFF

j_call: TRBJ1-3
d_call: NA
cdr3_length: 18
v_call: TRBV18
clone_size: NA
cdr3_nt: TGTGCCAGCTCAGAACAGGTGGCTCTCAACCCCTCTGGAAACACCATATATTTT
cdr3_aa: CASSEQVALNPSGNTIYF

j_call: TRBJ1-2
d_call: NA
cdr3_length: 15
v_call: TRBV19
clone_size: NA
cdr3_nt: TGTGCCAGTAGTATGATGAACGGGAGGTCGGAGGGCTACACCTTC
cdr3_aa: CASSMMNGRSEGYTF

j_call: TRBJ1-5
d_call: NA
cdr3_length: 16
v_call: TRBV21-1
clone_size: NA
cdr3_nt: TGTGCCAGCAGCAAAGCGCGAGGGGGAGGGGTTCAGCCCCAGCATTTT
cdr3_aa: CASSKARGGGVQPQHF